Below, 28 T cell receptor beta chains from the same sample are listed, as sequenced in a study of blood T cells in healthy people across ages. Next came a second PCR, run for roughly 6 to 11 cycles, which used a sample-barcoded 5' primer along with a J-beta primer mix. MiXCR was run by TCRdb on the 5' RACE reads, yielding one entry per CDR3 protein. Among about 1.1 million distinct CDR3 sequences listed, approximately 38% were seen once. Sequenced: blood. The receptors were gathered from a man younger than 35 in good health.

V usage is TRBV5-6 and J usage is TRBJ1-5; D unclear. Looked up from germline, CDR1 is SGHDT and CDR2 is YYEEEE. V shed 5 bases and J shed 4 bases, with 13 bases lying between them. CDR3 length: 14 amino acids. The CDR3 region has the DNA TGTGCCAGCAGTTCCTCGATGGGGAATCAGCCCCAGCATTTT. Amino acid sequence: CASSSSMGNQPQHF.

The chain joins TRBV14 to TRBJ1-1, with D hard to call. The CDR3 runs to 15 residues. Between the trimmed V and J ends, which lost 3 bases and 4 bases, there was a span of 15 bases. The germline CDR1 and CDR2 sequences are SGHDN and FVKESK. CDR3 amino acids: CASSQKNKTGTEAFF. Written as DNA, the CDR3 is TGTGCCAGCAGCCAGAAGAATAAGACCGGCACTGAAGCTTTCTTT.

This rearrangement joins TRBV7-2 to TRBJ2-2; the match to TRBD2 covers 7 bases. The germline V gene has CDR1 SGHTA and CDR2 FQGNSA. V dropped 7 bases and J dropped 9; count of bases not matched to a gene: 11. The CDR3 length is 14 residues. CDR3 DNA sequence: TGTGCCAGCAAGCTTAGACGAGGGACTAGGGAGCTGTTTTTT. Translating gives CASKLRRGTRELFF.

The J gene is TRBJ1-2, the V gene TRBV7-2, with D hard to call. V was pared by 2 bases and J by 6 bases, with 10 bases between. Per the germline V gene, CDR1 is SGHTA and CDR2 is FQGNSA. This CDR3 is 13 amino acids long. In DNA, the CDR3 is TGTGCCAGCAGCTTACGCGCCGGACATGGCTACACCTTC. As protein: CASSLRAGHGYTF. The full variable domain, rest sourced from reference TRBV7-2 and TRBJ1-2, is GAGVSQSPSNKVTEKGKDVELRCDPISGHTALYWYRQSLGQGLEFLIYFQGNSAPDKSGLPSDRFSAERTGGSVSTLTIQRTQQEDSAVYLCASSLRAGHGYTFGSGTRLTVV.

This clonotype turned up a few times. This chain joins TRBV10-3 and TRBJ2-1, with 9 positions matching TRBD2. V trimming: 10 bases; J trimming: 2 bases; junction bases outside the gene matches: 12. This CDR3 contains 16 residues. Germline V CDR1 and CDR2: ENHRY, SYGVKD. This CDR3 reads CATYDLIAGAYNEQFF. Written as DNA, the CDR3 is TGTGCCACCTATGATCTCATAGCGGGGGCCTACAATGAGCAGTTCTTC.

The chain couples TRBV20-1 to TRBJ2-3; D remains unclear. The V and J ends lost 5 bases and 3 bases respectively, with 12 bases between them. Per germline, CDR1 DFQATT and CDR2 SNEGSKA (reference sequence). This CDR3 comprises 13 residues. The CDR3, as DNA: TGCAGTGCTCGTTGGCAGGTGACAGATACGCAGTATTTT. Translating gives CSARWQVTDTQYF.

This rearrangement joins TRBV6-5 to TRBJ2-5; a possible D gene is TRBD2 (7 bases). Trimming removed 0 bases from V and 11 bases from J, with 19 bases in between. Germline V gene lookup returns CDR1 MNHEY and CDR2 SVGAGI. This CDR3 comprises 15 residues. The CDR3 here is CASSYSRGAHNEQYF. The CDR3 nucleotides read TGTGCCAGCAGTTACTCCCGGGGGGCCCACAATGAGCAGTACTTC.

This clonotype appeared a single time. The rearrangement uses TRBV4-3 and TRBJ2-3, with 11 bases aligning to TRBD2. CDR3 length: 19 amino acids. From germline, CDR1 is LGHNA and CDR2 YSLEER. V lost 0 bases and J lost 0; bases outside the gene matches: 8. CDR3 residues: CASSQDALAGGLSTDTQYF. CDR3 DNA sequence: TGCGCCAGCAGCCAAGATGCCCTAGCGGGGGGACTTAGCACAGATACGCAGTATTTT.

Note on this clonotype: A much larger clone differs by one base, so this may be a read error. The chain combines TRBV5-1 with TRBJ1-2, with TRBD1 matching over 7 bases. V gave up 3 bases and J gave up 7 bases; unmatched junction bases: 6. Germline-derived CDR1 and CDR2 are SGHRS and YFSETQ. The CDR3 is 13 amino acids. The CDR3 here is CASSYGQESGYTF. In nucleotides, the CDR3 is TGCGCCAGCAGCTACGGACAGGAAAGTGGCTACACCTTC.

This sequence joins TRBV27 and TRBJ1-5; 8 nucleotides match TRBD1. The V gene's germline CDR1 is MNHEY and CDR2 SMNVEV (reference sequence). Trimming removed 10 bases from V and 6 bases from J; junction bases left unmatched: 5. The CDR3 consists of 12 residues. The CDR3 DNA is TGTGCCACCAGGACAGGGAGTCAGCCCCAGCATTTT. Translating it yields CATRTGSQPQHF.

The chain carries TRBV6-2 or TRBV6-3 and TRBJ1-2; D remains unclear. V lost 0 bases to trimming and J lost 3 bases, with 5 bases between them. Germline CDR1 MNHEY, CDR2 SVGEGT. The CDR3 loop spans 13 amino acids. CDR3 bases: TGTGCCAGCAGTTACTCGGCCGACTATGGCTACACCTTC. It specifies CASSYSADYGYTF.

The V call is TRBV7-2, the J call TRBJ2-2; TRBD2 matches 7 bases. Germline V CDR1 and CDR2: SGHTA, FQGNSA. J lost 6 bases, V lost 4 bases, and 8 bases had no gene match. The CDR3 sequence is 15 residues long. The CDR3 nucleotides read TGTGCCAGCAGCTCGGGAGGAGGGTTCGCCGGGGAGCTGTTTTTT. It encodes CASSSGGGFAGELFF.

This clonotype was observed at least ten times. The V call is TRBV4-3, the J call TRBJ2-1; no clear D. This CDR3 is 15 amino acids long. CDR1 LGHNA and CDR2 YSLEER come from the germline V gene. V lost 0 bases to trimming and J lost 5 bases, with 11 bases between them. CDR3 coding DNA: TGCGCCAGCAGCCAAGATAGGTGGGGTAACAATGAGCAGTTCTTC. As protein: CASSQDRWGNNEQFF.

J is TRBJ2-7 and V is TRBV19, with TRBD2 as a possible D gene (5 bases). V lost 6 bases, J lost 2 bases, and 20 bases lay in between. The CDR3 is 16 amino acids. The germline CDR1 and CDR2 sequences are LNHDA and SQIVND (reference sequence). The CDR3 bases are TGTGCCAGTAGCGCGATTTTTTTGAGGGTTACCTACGAGCAGTACTTC. It specifies CASSAIFLRVTYEQYF.

This chain uses TRBV6-6 with TRBJ1-2; maybe TRBD1 (5 bases). CDR1 and CDR2 from the germline V gene are MNHNY and SVGAGI (reference sequence). V lost 9 bases, J lost 3 bases, and 14 bases lay in between. CDR3 length: 13 residues. The CDR3 DNA sequence: TGTGCCAGTAGACCGGTACAGGACTATGGCTACACCTTC. Translating it yields CASRPVQDYGYTF.

The chain has TRBV4-2 and TRBJ1-5; D unclear. Germline CDR1 is LGHNA and CDR2 is YNFKEQ. This CDR3 has 17 amino acids. The ends were cut back, 4 bases at V and 0 bases at J, with 16 bases in the middle. The CDR3 region is CASSRTPSGNSNQPQHF. CDR3 bases: TGTGCCAGCAGCCGAACCCCCTCGGGGAATAGCAATCAGCCCCAGCATTTT.

The chain recombines TRBV7-9 with TRBJ1-1; D might be TRBD1 (5 bases). Trimming cost V 4 bases and J 3 bases, with 12 bases left between them. Germline V gene lookup returns CDR1 SEHNR and CDR2 FQNEAQ (reference sequence). The CDR3 totals 14 residues. In nucleotides, the CDR3 is TGTGCCAGCAGCTCCTTCCTGGGGGACACTGAAGCTTTCTTT. This codes for CASSSFLGDTEAFF.

V usage is TRBV10-3 and J usage is TRBJ2-3, with D uncertain. V gave up 6 bases and J gave up 12 bases, with 16 bases separating them. From germline, CDR1 is ENHRY and CDR2 SYGVKD. The CDR3 length is 12 residues. CDR3 residues: CAIRTSGPTQYF. The CDR3 DNA reads as TGTGCCATCAGGACATCTGGGCCCACTCAGTATTTT.

The chain carries TRBV29-1 and TRBJ1-1; D gene uncertain. V was trimmed by 4 bases and J by 2 bases, leaving 11 bases between them. Germline lookup yields CDR1 SQVTM and CDR2 ANQGSEA. The CDR3 loop spans 13 amino acids. Written as DNA, the CDR3 is TGCAGCGTTGCCAGACCGATAAACACTGAAGCTTTCTTT. It is translated as CSVARPINTEAFF.

This clonotype was seen a few times. The J gene is TRBJ1-2, the V gene TRBV28, with 7 bases identical to TRBD1. The J segment lost 4 bases and the V segment lost 5 bases, leaving 10 bases of the junction unmatched. CDR3 length equals 15 residues. Looked up from germline, CDR1 is MDHEN and CDR2 is SYDVKM. The CDR3 loop is CASSPLYRGLYGYTF. The CDR3 DNA sequence: TGTGCCAGCAGTCCCCTTTACAGGGGACTCTATGGCTACACCTTC.

The chain links TRBV7-8 to TRBJ1-2, with D hard to call. CDR1 and CDR2 from the germline V gene are SGHVS and FQNEAQ. V lost 2 bases to trimming and J lost 4 bases, with 14 bases between them. The CDR3 extends over 15 amino acids. CDR3 coding DNA: TGTGCCAGCAGCTTATCCCCGCAAGGGCCCTATGGCTACACCTTC. Its protein product is CASSLSPQGPYGYTF.

This clonotype was observed many times. The gene calls are TRBV15 and TRBJ2-3; 9 bases line up with TRBD2. From germline, CDR1 is LNHNV and CDR2 YYDKDF (reference sequence). CDR3 length: 17 residues. V lost 0 bases, J lost 6 bases, and 10 bases stayed unmatched. The CDR3, as DNA: TGTGCCACCAGCAGAGATCCCATTGTACTAGCGGGTGATACGCAGTATTTT. Protein: CATSRDPIVLAGDTQYF.

There are many counts of this clonotype. Sequence at one end of the junction differs from germline and may be a read error. The rearrangement joins TRBV12-3 or TRBV12-4 to TRBJ2-3; D gene uncertain. The CDR3 totals 11 residues. The CDR3 DNA is TGCGCCAGCAGCATCACAGATACGCAGTATTTT. Translated: CASSITDTQYF.

This clonotype is a singleton in its sample. CDR3 region: CASTAGSYVIEAFF. CDR3 DNA: TGTGCCAGCACCGCCGGTTCTTATGTGATTGAAGCTTTCTTT. This chain uses TRBV6-6 with TRBJ1-1; D is undetermined. Germline CDR1 MNHNY, CDR2 SVGAGI (reference sequence). The V end lost 7 bases, the J end lost 7 bases, and 19 bases lay between the germline ends. The CDR3 runs 14 residues.

The chain carries TRBV15 and TRBJ1-5; D ambiguous. CDR3 length: 16 amino acids. Germline values: CDR1 LNHNV, CDR2 YYDKDF (reference sequence). Trimming took off 0 bases at V and 1 base at J, with 10 bases between the two ends. CDR3: CATSRDPGGSNQPQHF. The CDR3 region has the DNA TGTGCCACCAGCAGAGATCCGGGTGGGAGCAATCAGCCCCAGCATTTT.

The chain links TRBV20-1 to TRBJ2-1, with TRBD1 matching over 7 bases. Losses at the gene ends were 2 bases for V and 0 bases for J; bases not matched to a gene: 7. The germline V gene encodes CDR1 DFQATT and CDR2 SNEGSKA (reference sequence). The CDR3 consists of 16 residues. The CDR3 region is CSARWDSRSSYNEQFF. The CDR3 bases are TGCAGTGCTAGATGGGACAGTCGGAGCTCCTACAATGAGCAGTTCTTC.

This clonotype appeared a few times. The chain employs TRBV15 and TRBJ1-1; D remains ambiguous. Between the trimmed V and J ends, which lost 5 bases and 1 base, there was a span of 11 bases. This CDR3 has 14 residues. CDR1 is LNHNV and CDR2 is YYDKDF in the germline V gene (reference sequence). In DNA, the CDR3 is TGTGCCACCAGCGGAAATAGAGAGAACACTGAAGCTTTCTTT. It yields the protein CATSGNRENTEAFF.

This clonotype was seen many times. The rearrangement links TRBV5-1 to TRBJ2-3, with D maybe TRBD1 (5 bases). The V end was cut by 0 bases, the J end by 3 bases, with 8 bases between. There are 14 residues in the CDR3. Germline assignment: CDR1 SGHRS and CDR2 YFSETQ. The CDR3 DNA is TGCGCCAGCAGCTTGGAGGCAGGGACAGATACGCAGTATTTT. It is translated as CASSLEAGTDTQYF.